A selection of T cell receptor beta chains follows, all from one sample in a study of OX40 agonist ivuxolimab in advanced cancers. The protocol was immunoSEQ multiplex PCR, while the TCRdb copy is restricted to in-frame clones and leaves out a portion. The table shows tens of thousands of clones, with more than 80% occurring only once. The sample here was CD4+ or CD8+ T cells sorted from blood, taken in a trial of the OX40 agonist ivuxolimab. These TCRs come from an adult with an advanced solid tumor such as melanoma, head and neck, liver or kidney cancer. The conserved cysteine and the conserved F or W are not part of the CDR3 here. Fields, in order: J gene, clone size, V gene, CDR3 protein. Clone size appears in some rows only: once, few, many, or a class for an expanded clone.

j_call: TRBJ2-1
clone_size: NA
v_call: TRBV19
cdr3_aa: ASSIGAVGNEQF

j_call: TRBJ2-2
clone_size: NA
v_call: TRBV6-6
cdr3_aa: ASRVRTGELF

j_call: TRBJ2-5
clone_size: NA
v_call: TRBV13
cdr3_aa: ASSFTEQETQY

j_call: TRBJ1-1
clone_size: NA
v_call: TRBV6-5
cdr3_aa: ASSYSNRGVTEAF

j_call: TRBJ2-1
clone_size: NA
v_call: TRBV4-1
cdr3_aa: ASSSITSGTYNEQF

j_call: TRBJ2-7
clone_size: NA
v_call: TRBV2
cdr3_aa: ATLNPGQAPYEQY

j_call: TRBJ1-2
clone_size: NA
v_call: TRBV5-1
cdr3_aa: ASSLGRPYYGYT

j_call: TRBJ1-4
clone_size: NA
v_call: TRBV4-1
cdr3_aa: ASSRGQGAITNEKLF

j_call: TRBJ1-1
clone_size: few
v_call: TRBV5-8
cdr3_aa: ASSLSRGPRLNTEAF

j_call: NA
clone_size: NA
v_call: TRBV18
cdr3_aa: ASSPLSFSSHEQY

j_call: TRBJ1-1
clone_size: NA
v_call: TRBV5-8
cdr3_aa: ASSYGSTEAF

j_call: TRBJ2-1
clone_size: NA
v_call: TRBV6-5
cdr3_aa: ASSYSTGGSYNEQF

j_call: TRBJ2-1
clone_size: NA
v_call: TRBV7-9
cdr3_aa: ASSPTGTPLNNEQF

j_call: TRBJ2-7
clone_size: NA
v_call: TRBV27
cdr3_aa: ASSLGGSRYEQY

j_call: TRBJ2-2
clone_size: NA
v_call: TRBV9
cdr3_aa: ASSPGTSGNTGELF

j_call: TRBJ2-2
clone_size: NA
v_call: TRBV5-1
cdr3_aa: ASSARQGSGELF

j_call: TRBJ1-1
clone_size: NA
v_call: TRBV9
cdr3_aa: ASSVSPGTPENTEAF

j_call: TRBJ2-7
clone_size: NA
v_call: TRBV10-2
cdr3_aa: ASSGRTQTGEQY

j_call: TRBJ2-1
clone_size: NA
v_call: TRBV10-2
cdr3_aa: ASSEDINEQF

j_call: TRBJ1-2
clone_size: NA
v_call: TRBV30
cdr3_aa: AWRSRDNYGYT

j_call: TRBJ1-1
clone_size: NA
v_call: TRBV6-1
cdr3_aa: ASATPLTMNTEAF

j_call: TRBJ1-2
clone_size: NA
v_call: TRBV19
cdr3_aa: ASSPTQGALPEGYT

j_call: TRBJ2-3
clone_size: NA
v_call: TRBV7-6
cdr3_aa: ASSLALAGEGVRPDTQY

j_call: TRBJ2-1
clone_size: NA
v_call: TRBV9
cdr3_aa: ASSVSGSSYNEQF

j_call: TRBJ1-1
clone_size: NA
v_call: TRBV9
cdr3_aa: ASSPTPGWMNTEAF

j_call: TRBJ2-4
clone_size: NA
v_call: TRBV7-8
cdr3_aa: ASSLGRLASIAKNIQY

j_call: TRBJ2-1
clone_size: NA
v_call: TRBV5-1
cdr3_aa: ASSLSDSGEQF

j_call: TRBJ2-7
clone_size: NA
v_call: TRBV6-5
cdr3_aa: ASSYSVGGVYEQY

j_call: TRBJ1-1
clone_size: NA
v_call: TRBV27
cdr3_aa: ASSLLGGLNTEAF

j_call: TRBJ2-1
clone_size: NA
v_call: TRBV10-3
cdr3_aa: AISSSGLAGGYNEQF

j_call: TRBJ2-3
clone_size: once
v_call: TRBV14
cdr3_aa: ASSQDLVAASGRGDTQY

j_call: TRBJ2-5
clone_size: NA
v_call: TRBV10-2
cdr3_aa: ASSEFRAGETQY

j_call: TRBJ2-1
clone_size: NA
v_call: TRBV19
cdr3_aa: ASSKSGSSYNEQF

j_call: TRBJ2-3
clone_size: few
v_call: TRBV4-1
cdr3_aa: ASSQVDMGLVRDTQY

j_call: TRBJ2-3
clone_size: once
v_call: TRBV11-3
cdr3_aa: ASSLDYGDRTDTQY

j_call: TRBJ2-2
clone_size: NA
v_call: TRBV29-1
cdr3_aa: SAGDNRNTGELF

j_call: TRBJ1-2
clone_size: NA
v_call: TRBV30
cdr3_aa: AFLQGAGYGYT

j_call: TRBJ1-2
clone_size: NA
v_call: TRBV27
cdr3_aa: ASSLSVGGARYGYT

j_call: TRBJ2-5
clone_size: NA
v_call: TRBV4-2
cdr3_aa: ASSLSAPTRETQY

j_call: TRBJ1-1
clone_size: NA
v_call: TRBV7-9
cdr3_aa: ASSLAGFDTEAF

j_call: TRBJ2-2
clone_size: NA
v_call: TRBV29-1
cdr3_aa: SVDGGRGGIGGELF

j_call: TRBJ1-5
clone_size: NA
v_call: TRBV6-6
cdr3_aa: ASSTGVIQPQH

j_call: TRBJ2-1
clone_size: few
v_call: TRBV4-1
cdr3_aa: ASSQEAITELNEQF

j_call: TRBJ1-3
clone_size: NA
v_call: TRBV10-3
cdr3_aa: AISETLNTIY

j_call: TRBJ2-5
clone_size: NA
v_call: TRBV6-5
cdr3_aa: ASSDRQGQETQY

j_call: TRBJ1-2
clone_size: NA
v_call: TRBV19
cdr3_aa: ASSLGTLYT

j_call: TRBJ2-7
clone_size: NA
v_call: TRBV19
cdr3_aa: ASSGGAGVSYEQY

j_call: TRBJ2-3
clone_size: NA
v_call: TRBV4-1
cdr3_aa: ASSQSFTGSTDTQY

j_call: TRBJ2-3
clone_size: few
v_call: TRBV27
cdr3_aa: ASSPHRLAGGTDTQY

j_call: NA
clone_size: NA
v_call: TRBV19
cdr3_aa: ASSIVAGSSSYEQY